This T cell receptor (beta chain) was sequenced during a study of identical twins (dated by TCRdb to the mid-2010s). About the full investigation: The study deep-sequenced TCR alpha and beta repertoires from monozygotic twins, unrelated adults of various ages and cord blood to test whether fetal clonotypes persist. To rule out contamination, replicate twin experiments were performed at different times with different library preparation protocols. What the work shows at the level of the full study, not this receptor alone: Fewer insertions were carried by abundant cord blood beta clonotypes, a similar but weaker trend appeared in young adult naive repertoires, and no such trend appeared in memory repertoires. Conclusions relied on cross-sectional statistical analysis, since the same donors could not be followed over many years. Compared with coincidental sharing between unrelated individuals, out-of-frame TCR alpha sequences shared between twins showed an excess of sequences with low generation probability. Out-of-frame TCR alpha sharing in monozygotic twins was systematically underestimated by recombination models, whereas sharing between unrelated individuals was in agreement with the recombination models. In beta out-of-frame sequences, excess twin sharing was weaker, because having fewer shared sequences lowered the signal-to-noise ratio. Invariant T cells such as MAIT and iNKT could partly confound zero-insertion analyses, though diverse VJ usage argued against this for most clonotypes.

V is pared back by 6 bases and J by 2 bases, with 14 bases lying between the germline termini. The CDR3 measures 13 amino acids from cysteine to phenylalanine. The DNA shown is the 39-base CDR3, in frame from base 1. The germline V gene (reference sequence) supplies CDR1 DFQATT and CDR2 SNEGSKA. Preparation of the library involved 5' RACE. Sequencing relied on an Illumina HiSeq 2000. Template switching added a universal primer binding site, and the final cDNA carried a unique molecular identifier that allowed TCR cDNA molecules to be counted accurately. Specific primers in the conserved constant-segment region were used to synthesize first-strand cDNA for TCR alpha and beta chains. To control for contamination, each cDNA library was double barcoded with a SMART-Mk sample barcode plus Illumina barcodes. TruSeq adapter sequences, together with Illumina sample barcodes, were added in two successive PCR steps. The Illumina HiSeq platform was used with custom primers to sequence TCR alpha and beta cDNA libraries. In the authors' own workflow: Unique molecular identifiers were extracted from raw reads with MiGEC, and CDR3 positions were determined with MiXCR. Recombination models were inferred per individual with the repgenHMM and IGoR tools using an EM algorithm. Shared clonotype analysis was performed with the tcR package in R, normalizing sharing by the product of cloneset sizes. To study raw recombination without the effects of thymic and clonal selection, out-of-frame nonproductive sequences were analyzed. TCRdb handled the public reads itself, with Q25 trimming in fastp and clone calling in MiXCR, and kept productive beta chains. Entries are consolidated by CDR3 protein sequence, retaining the most common genes and DNA. TCRdb, rather than the study authors, made the V and J calls. In this sample the table shows 200,000 to 250,000 distinct CDR3 sequences, approximately 12% of which occur a single time. Clones ranked in the top ten supply roughly 4.2% of the sample.

Every donor was a healthy Caucasian. The twin cohort consisted of three pairs of female monozygotic twins, all aged about 18 to 29 years. Using Miltenyi CD45RO+ enrichment and human naive T-cell isolation kits, memory (CD45RO+) and naive T cells were isolated from PBMC. About this clonotype: Its antigen has not been determined. Given a much more abundant clone one base away, this may be a read error.

The data also belong to a second study, concerning yellow fever vaccine responses in identical twins. As the second paper documents: According to the authors, in identical twins the way T cells responded to vaccination appeared partly convergent and partly personalized. Focusing on identical twins, the study followed the T cell clones that responded to the vaccine, and did so with precision.

The chain joins TRBV20-1 to TRBJ2-7; confidence is insufficient to name the D gene. The sequence derives from a young woman in good health. The sample consisted of memory (CD45RO+) T cells sorted from blood. The cell subset or site tag for this specimen amounts to: CD45RO+ enriched T cells. The bases read TGCAGTGCGGCCGGGCCCTCGACCTACGAGCAGTACTTC. This yields the protein CSAAGPSTYEQYF.